The 13 T cell receptor beta chains below were found in one sample sequenced in a study of CD8 T cell repertoires and HIV-1 epitope variants. Only in-frame clones appear in the TCRdb table, and some are missing; sequencing was by immunoSEQ multiplex PCR. There are fewer than 6,500 clones in the sample; about 66% occur only once, and less than 50% lies in the top ten. Their antigens are not known. Sequencing was carried out using cultured CD8+ T cells derived from PBMCs. These TCRs come from a male donor with HIV.

This clone is labeled medium-sized. This chain's CDR3 is CASSQVNTEAFF. CDR3 coding DNA: TGTGCCAGCAGCCAAGTGAACACTGAAGCTTTCTTT. This rearrangement joins TRBV4-2 to TRBJ1-1; D is undetermined. Per germline, CDR1 LGHNA and CDR2 YNFKEQ. With 1 base removed from V and 0 bases from J, the gap between germline ends came to 0 bases. This CDR3 has 12 residues.

The J gene is TRBJ2-7, the V gene TRBV7-6; 7 bases are shared with TRBD1. The germline CDR1 and CDR2 sequences are SGHVS and FNYEAQ. V shed 5 bases, J shed 2 bases, and the junction held 12 bases outside the gene matches. The CDR3 runs 16 residues. The CDR3 nucleotides are TGTGCCAGCAGCACCCAGACAGGGAATAACCCCTACGAGCAGTACTTC. It is translated as CASSTQTGNNPYEQYF.

Here the CDR3 reads CASSPTTSSYEQYF. For the CDR3, the DNA is TGTGCCAGCAGCCCTACTACGAGCTCCTACGAGCAGTACTTC. The chain links TRBV5-8 to TRBJ2-7; no definite D call. The CDR3 extends over 14 amino acids. Trimming shortened V by 4 bases and J by 0 bases, and 11 bases separated the two germline ends. Looked up from germline, CDR1 is SGHTS and CDR2 is YDEGEE.

V usage is TRBV28 and J usage is TRBJ2-5; 9 bases fit TRBD1. This CDR3 is 13 amino acids long. V dropped 3 bases and J dropped 9; count of bases not matched to a gene: 5. Looked up from germline, CDR1 is MDHEN and CDR2 is SYDVKM. Here the CDR3 reads CASSLTGGSAQYF. The CDR3 coding sequence is TGTGCCAGCAGTTTGACAGGGGGTTCGGCCCAGTACTTC.

The rearrangement uses TRBV5-8 and TRBJ1-5; possibly TRBD1 for D (5 bases). Germline V gene lookup returns CDR1 SGHTS and CDR2 YDEGEE. The CDR3 is 12 amino acids. Between the trimmed V and J ends, which lost 7 bases and 3 bases, there was a span of 8 bases. The CDR3 DNA follows: TGTGCCAGCGGGGGGTACAATCAGCCCCAGCATTTT. Protein sequence: CASGGYNQPQHF.

The CDR3 nucleotides read TGTGCCAGCAGCTTGGCGGGAATTAACACAGATACGCAGTATTTT. Its protein product is CASSLAGINTDTQYF. The genes are TRBV5-6 and TRBJ2-3; a possible D gene is TRBD2 (5 bases). Germline CDR1 SGHDT, CDR2 YYEEEE. The CDR3 is 15 residues long. V lost 0 bases to trimming and J lost 2 bases, with 10 bases between them.

This rearrangement joins TRBV4-3 to TRBJ2-7; no definite D call. The CDR3 consists of 13 residues. V was trimmed by 2 bases and J by 4 bases, leaving 9 bases between them. Germline assignment: CDR1 LGHNA and CDR2 YSLEER. CDR3 sequence reads: CASSQFAEYEQYF. The CDR3 nucleotides read TGCGCCAGCAGCCAATTTGCAGAGTACGAGCAGTACTTC.

This sequence joins TRBV6-5 and TRBJ2-7, with a weak D call TRBD2 (6 bases). With 6 bases removed from V and 6 bases from J, the gap between germline ends came to 12 bases. The CDR3 is made up of 12 amino acids. Germline V gene data show CDR1 as MNHEY and CDR2 as SVGAGI. CDR3 residues: CASRDQGGEQYF. DNA for the CDR3: TGTGCCAGCAGAGACCAGGGAGGCGAGCAGTACTTC.

This clone was seen more than once but under ten times. The chain combines TRBV28 with TRBJ1-2; D perhaps matches TRBD1 (5 bases). CDR1 is MDHEN, CDR2 SYDVKM, per germline. Trimming took off 4 bases at V and 4 bases at J, with 10 bases between the two ends. The CDR3 totals 13 residues. The DNA for the CDR3 is TGTGCCAGCAGTTCGGGGCCGAGCTATGGCTACACCTTC. Encoded protein: CASSSGPSYGYTF.

The chain has TRBV28 and TRBJ2-1, with TRBD2 as a possible D gene (5 bases). Deletions cut 6 bases from V and 8 bases from J, with 23 bases between. Germline V gene lookup returns CDR1 MDHEN and CDR2 SYDVKM. This CDR3 has 16 amino acids. The CDR3, as DNA: TGTGCCAGCAGCTATCTCATCCAATCTCTAGCAGATGAGCAGTTCTTC. Translated, it gives CASSYLIQSLADEQFF.

The chain combines TRBV28 with TRBJ1-2, with D unresolved. The CDR3 runs 14 residues. V was shortened by 6 bases and J by 4 bases, with 15 bases between the two germline ends. CDR1 is MDHEN, CDR2 SYDVKM, per germline. CDR3 nucleotides: TGTGCCAGCAGCCCGAAGGACCGTCTCTATGGCTACACCTTC. The encoded protein is CASSPKDRLYGYTF.

This clone was detected a few times. V and J are TRBV4-2 and TRBJ2-7, with 7 bases that match TRBD1. The V gene end was trimmed by 2 bases and the J gene end by 5 bases; junction bases not matched to a gene: 3. Germline loops: CDR1 LGHNA, CDR2 YNFKEQ. The CDR3 runs 13 residues. The CDR3 sequence: CASSQTGVNEQYF. CDR3 in DNA: TGTGCCAGCAGCCAAACAGGGGTCAACGAGCAGTACTTC.

The chain has TRBV11-2 and TRBJ2-7; 8 bases map to TRBD1. V lost 2 bases and J lost 5; bases outside the gene matches: 8. Germline V gene data show CDR1 as SGHAT and CDR2 as FQNNGV. This CDR3 has 15 residues. This chain's CDR3 is CASSLTGTGSHEQYF. The CDR3 nucleotides are TGTGCCAGCAGCTTAACCGGGACAGGCTCTCACGAGCAGTACTTC.